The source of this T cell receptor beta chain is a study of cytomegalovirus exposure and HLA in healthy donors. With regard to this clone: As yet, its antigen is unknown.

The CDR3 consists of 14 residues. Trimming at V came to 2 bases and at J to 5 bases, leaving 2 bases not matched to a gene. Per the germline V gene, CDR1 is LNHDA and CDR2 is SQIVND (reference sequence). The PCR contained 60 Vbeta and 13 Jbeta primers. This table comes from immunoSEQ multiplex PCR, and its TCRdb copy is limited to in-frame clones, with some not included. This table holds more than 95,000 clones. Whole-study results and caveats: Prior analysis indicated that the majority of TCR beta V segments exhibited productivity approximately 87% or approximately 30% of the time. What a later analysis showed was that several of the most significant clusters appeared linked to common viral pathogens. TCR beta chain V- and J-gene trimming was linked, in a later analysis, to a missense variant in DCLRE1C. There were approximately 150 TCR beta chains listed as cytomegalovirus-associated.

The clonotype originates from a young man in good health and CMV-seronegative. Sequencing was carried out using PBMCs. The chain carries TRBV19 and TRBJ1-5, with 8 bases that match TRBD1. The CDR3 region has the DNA TGTGCCAGTAGTATACCACAGGGGGATCAGCCCCAGCATTTT. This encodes CASSIPQGDQPQHF.